What follows is one T cell receptor beta chain and its context. This clone's antigen is unknown. The cohort consisted of 600 to 750 healthy bone marrow donors. At the time of sampling, all cohort members were nominally healthy, though unrecorded immune exposures were likely present. The donor tested CMV seropositive and was one of the 289 seropositive cohort members. Every donor gave a peripheral blood sample, and the peripheral blood mononuclear cells from that sample were used for TCR beta sequencing. Genomic DNA was extracted from the blood cell samples with the Qiagen DNeasy Blood Extraction Kit. In the germline V gene, CDR1 corresponds to MNHEY and CDR2 to SVGAGI. V was cut back by 6 bases and J by 8 bases, leaving a gap of 14 bases between them. Taken from cysteine to phenylalanine, the CDR3 has 14 residues. The CDR3 DNA has 42 bases and is translated from base 1. The data were obtained in a study of cytomegalovirus exposure and HLA in healthy donors (dated by TCRdb to about 2017). Some background on the complete study: An earlier analysis of some 600 of the donors reported roughly 300 Gb of sequence data and 100 million to 120 million unique TCR beta sequences obtained from approximately 180 million T cells. In addition to the first cohort of 500 to 850 subjects, a separate validation cohort of some 120 different subjects was used. To predict cytomegalovirus infection status, the study brought together high-throughput TCR immunosequencing, statistical association of individual TCRs with disease status, and machine learning. The number of typed donors differed by locus: about 629-630 for A, B, C, DRB1 and DQB1; 500 to 550 for DQA1; around 580 for DPA1; and about 450 for DPB1. An earlier analysis of about 600 of the donors used high-throughput TCR beta sequencing to judge whether each TCR beta V gene segment behaved as functional or pseudogenic. Donor age, sex, ethnicity and CMV serostatus were compiled alongside the repertoire data. In a later genetic analysis, genome-wide SNP genotypes for 398 of the 666 donors were used, and that subset was treated as a discovery cohort. The T cell repertoires of several hundred subjects were profiled by immunosequencing and related to cytomegalovirus serostatus. The study aimed to test whether cataloging public T cell receptors could reveal signatures of past pathogen exposure. The genetic ancestry cluster associated with self-reported Caucasian donors included 80% to 90% of the 398 genotyped donors. Four to six DR-DQ haplotypes were handled as single units for association and clustering, since linkage in the cohort was strong. Across approximately 400 genotyped donors of the cohort, an average of approximately 200,000 unique TCR beta nucleotide sequences per donor were sequenced, and approximately 17% of those sequences were non-productive. An early release covering approximately 600 HLA-typed donors comprised approximately 290 gigabases of sequencing data and some 79 million unique TCR sequences. HLA typing included class I and class II loci at four-digit resolution. A later analysis re-analyzed previously published TCR beta repertoires from roughly 630 donors and added high-resolution HLA genotyping to study TCR occurrence patterns. Rather than drawing on any new phenotypic data, the later analysis identified candidate immune exposures from TCR beta sequences and the way those sequences occurred across donors. Every repertoire in the discovery cohort had been generated on one and the same sequencing platform. Beyond this particular receptor, the publication reports: Correlated functional status among segregating V segments might reflect linkage disequilibrium, but an unknown experimental factor could not be ruled out. The authors suggested that the approach could potentially be extended to other disease states and immunological phenotypes. A further reported finding was that TCR beta sequences accurately predicted the HLA-A and HLA-B alleles for most subjects in the first cohort. The presence/absence analyses assumed that sequencing depth was roughly uniform across donors, and that assumption may not be true. When HLA alleles, especially DR and DQ, strongly co-occurred, attributing TCR associations to individual alleles was difficult. A later genetic analysis associated a missense DCLRE1C variant with V-gene and J-gene trimming of TCR beta chains, and an independent cohort replicated the association. According to a later analysis, most CMV-associated TCR beta chains appeared to be HLA-restricted, and the HLA associations seemed to be driven largely by CMV exposure. In a later analysis, some 17,000 TCR beta sequences were associated with specific HLA alleles at a false discovery rate of 0.05. Across donors, most TCR sequences were observed very rarely, whereas some public TCRs were present in many individuals. In the study, 150 to 200 TCR beta chains were listed as associated with cytomegalovirus. Immune exposure information for the cohort was limited to CMV serostatus. In an earlier analysis of 587 of the donors, most TCR beta V segments appeared in productive rearrangements about 87% or about 30% of the time, broadly matching IMGT annotations. Because counts were too low, seventeen rarely observed V segments, including chromosome 9 orphons, were excluded from the earlier analysis of several hundred of the donors. A group of highly shared sequence variants was considered likely to be a technical artifact of the sequencing pipeline. A few of the identified cytomegalovirus-associated TCR beta chains were confirmed in vitro to be specific for cytomegalovirus antigens. The classifier was reported to diagnose cytomegalovirus status with high specificity and sensitivity in both the original and validation cohorts. In this cohort, only TCR beta chains were sequenced, and detectable features were limited by the absence of alpha or paired-chain data. Because HLA typing was missing for some donors at each locus, association tests included only the typed subset. Because the 87-base-pair reads could not distinguish some IMGT-functional V segments, including TRBV6-2 and TRBV6-3, those segments were excluded. In a later analysis, the rate of TCR association differed among HLA loci, with DRB1 alleles having the most associated TCRs and HLA-C alleles having the fewest. According to a later analysis, parvovirus B19, influenza, CMV and Epstein-Barr virus appeared linked to several top co-occurrence clusters. According to a later genetic analysis, donors in an Asian-associated ancestry cluster had fewer N-insertions in productive TCRs than the roughly 700-donor mean. In a later analysis, HLA-associated TCR beta chains were found to be more clonally expanded and to have lower generation probabilities than equally common non-associated chains.

The library was made by the immunoSEQ multiplex PCR assay. A mixture of 60 forward primers for TCR Vbeta segments and 13 reverse primers for TCR Jbeta segments was used in the multiplex PCR. The CDR3 region of rearranged TCR beta genes was amplified from genomic DNA by a multiplex PCR assay. The amplified TCR beta libraries were sequenced on the Illumina HiSeq System as 87-base-pair reads. The study's own analysis went as follows. Across the roughly 670 repertoires, a later analysis counted approximately 75 million unique TCR beta chains, 9.5 million to 13 million of which were shared by at least two donors. Raw reads were error-corrected and collapsed into unique sequences with a nearest-neighbor algorithm that merged closely related sequences to remove PCR and sequencing errors. CDR3 sequences were aligned to IMGT reference sequences to assign V, D and J gene segments. For a sequence to be retained, at least a six-nucleotide match to both a V gene segment and a J gene segment was required. Rearrangements were classified as productive when the CDR3 lacked stop codons and remained in frame with V and J, and all other rearrangements were classified as non-productive. Following IMGT convention, CDR3 was defined as the stretch from the second conserved V-encoded cysteine to the conserved J-encoded phenylalanine. The earlier analysis of about 530 of the donors excluded any sequence lacking an unambiguous match to a single V gene segment. An earlier analysis of 450 to 650 of the donors called V segments functional above 56.7% productive rearrangements and segregating when the between-donor standard deviation exceeded 5%. A statistical classification framework was built to diagnose cytomegalovirus status from the catalog of TCR beta chain sequences. In a later analysis, TCR nucleotide sequences were compared against IMGT/GENE-DB human TR gene sequences so that V and J genes could be assigned. Using the TCRdist pipeline, a later analysis assigned CDR3 sequences along with most-parsimonious VDJ recombination scenarios. A later analysis defined each TCR beta chain by its CDR3 amino acid sequence plus V-gene family, and excluded reads lacking a unique V-gene family. As a way to deal with suspected cross-contamination and a sequencing artifact, a later analysis dropped hundreds of nucleotide sequences that were highly shared and had low generation probability. In a later analysis, a clonal expansion index for each public chain was calculated from normalized within-repertoire ranks of inferred template counts. A later analysis computed generation probabilities with a VDJ recombination model fitted to out-of-frame rearrangements, and checked the results against IGoR. A later analysis scored TCR-TCR, TCR-HLA and TCR-CMV co-occurrence with hypergeometric tests, applying a repertoire-size bias correction to TCR pairs. A later analysis estimated false discovery rates by permuting HLA or CMV assignments 20 times. In a later analysis, co-occurring TCRs were grouped using DBSCAN, and TCRdist sequence similarity was added for clustering within HLA-allele-positive subsets. For co-occurrence clustering, repertoires with fewer than 30,000 or more than 120,000 public chains were excluded, along with roughly five repertoires with anomalous nucleotide sharing. TCRdb mirrors the immuneACCESS table, restricted to in-frame sequences. Some clones are absent from its copies; in checked studies, under half trace to an unresolved V gene, and the reason for the others is unknown. That table furnishes V, J and clone size, whereas the DNA furnished D and trimming. In this sample's table one finds approximately 68,000 clones. Clones ranked in the top ten supply roughly 8% of the sample.

Sequencing was performed on PBMCs. This sequence was found in a female donor in good health and CMV-seropositive. The rearrangement joined TRBV6-5 to TRBJ1-6; no D gene is confidently identified. CDR3 sequence: CASRYGAADSPLHF. DNA sequence: TGTGCCAGCAGATACGGCGCGGCCGATTCACCCCTCCACTTT.